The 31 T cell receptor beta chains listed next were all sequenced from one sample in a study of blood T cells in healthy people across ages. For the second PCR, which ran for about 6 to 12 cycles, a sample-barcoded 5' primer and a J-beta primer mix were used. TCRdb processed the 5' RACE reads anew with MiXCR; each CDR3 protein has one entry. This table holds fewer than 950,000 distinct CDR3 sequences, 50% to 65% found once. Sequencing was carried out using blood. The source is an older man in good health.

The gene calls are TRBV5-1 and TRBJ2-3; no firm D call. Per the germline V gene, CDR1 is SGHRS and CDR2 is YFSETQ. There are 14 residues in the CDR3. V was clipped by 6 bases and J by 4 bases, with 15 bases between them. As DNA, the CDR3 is TGCGCCAGCACCCTCTGGGGTGGTCCAGATACGCAGTATTTT. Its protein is CASTLWGGPDTQYF.

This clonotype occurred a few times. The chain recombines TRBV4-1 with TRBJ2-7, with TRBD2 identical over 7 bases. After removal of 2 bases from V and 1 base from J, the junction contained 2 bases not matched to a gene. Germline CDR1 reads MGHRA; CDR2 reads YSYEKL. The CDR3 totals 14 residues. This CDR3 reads CASSQWDYSYEQYF. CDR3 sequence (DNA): TGCGCCAGCAGCCAATGGGACTATTCCTACGAGCAGTACTTC.

This CDR3 is CSAREGLAGGPNEQYF. In nucleotides, the CDR3 is TGCAGTGCTAGAGAGGGACTAGCGGGAGGGCCTAATGAGCAGTACTTC. The chain has TRBV20-1 and TRBJ2-5; 16 nucleotides line up with TRBD2. The CDR3 is 16 amino acids. Germline loops: CDR1 DFQATT, CDR2 SNEGSKA (reference sequence). Trimming cost V 0 bases and J 11 bases; bases outside gene matches: 9.

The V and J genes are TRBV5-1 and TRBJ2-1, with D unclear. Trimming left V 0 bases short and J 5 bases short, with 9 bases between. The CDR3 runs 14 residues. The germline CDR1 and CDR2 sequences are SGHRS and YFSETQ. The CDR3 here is CASSLGMENNEQFF. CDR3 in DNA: TGCGCCAGCAGCTTGGGGATGGAGAACAATGAGCAGTTCTTC.

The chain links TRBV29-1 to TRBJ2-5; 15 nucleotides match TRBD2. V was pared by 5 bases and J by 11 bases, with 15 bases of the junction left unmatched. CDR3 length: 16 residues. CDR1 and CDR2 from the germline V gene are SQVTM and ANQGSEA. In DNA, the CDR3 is TGCAGCGTTTCCGGGACTAGCGGGAGGTCTTACAATGAGCAGTACTTC. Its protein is CSVSGTSGRSYNEQYF.

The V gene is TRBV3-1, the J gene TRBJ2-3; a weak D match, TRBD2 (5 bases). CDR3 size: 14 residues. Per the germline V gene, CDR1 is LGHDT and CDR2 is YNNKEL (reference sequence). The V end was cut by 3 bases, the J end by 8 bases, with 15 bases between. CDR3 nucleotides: TGTGCCAGCAGCCACGGGGATACCCGGGGTACGCAGTATTTT. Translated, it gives CASSHGDTRGTQYF.

Here the CDR3 reads CASSLTGSQSPLHF. CDR3 DNA: TGTGCCAGCAGCCTGACAGGGTCCCAATCACCCCTCCACTTT. The chain has TRBV7-9 and TRBJ1-6, with TRBD1 identical over 7 bases. J gave up 10 bases and V 5 bases, and 8 bases lay outside the gene matches. Germline CDR1 SEHNR, CDR2 FQNEAQ (reference sequence). The CDR3 is 14 residues long.

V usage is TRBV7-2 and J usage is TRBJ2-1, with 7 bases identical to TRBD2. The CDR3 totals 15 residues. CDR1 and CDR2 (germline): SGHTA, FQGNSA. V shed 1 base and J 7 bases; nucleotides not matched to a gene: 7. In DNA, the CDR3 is TGTGCCAGCAGCTTAGGGGGCGGGAGACAAAATGAGCAGTTCTTC. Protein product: CASSLGGGRQNEQFF.

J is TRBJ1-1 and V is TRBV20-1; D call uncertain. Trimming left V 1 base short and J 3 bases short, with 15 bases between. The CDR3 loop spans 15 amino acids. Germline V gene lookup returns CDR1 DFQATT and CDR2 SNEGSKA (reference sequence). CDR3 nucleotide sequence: TGCAGTGCTAGAGTTCGCGGAGGGCTGTACACTGAAGCTTTCTTT. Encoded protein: CSARVRGGLYTEAFF.

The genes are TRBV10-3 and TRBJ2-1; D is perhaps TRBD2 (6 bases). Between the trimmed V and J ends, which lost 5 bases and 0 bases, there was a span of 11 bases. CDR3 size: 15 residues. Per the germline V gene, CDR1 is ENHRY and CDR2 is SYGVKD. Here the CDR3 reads CAISFSGSSYNEQFF. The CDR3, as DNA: TGTGCCATCAGTTTTAGCGGAAGCTCCTACAATGAGCAGTTCTTC.

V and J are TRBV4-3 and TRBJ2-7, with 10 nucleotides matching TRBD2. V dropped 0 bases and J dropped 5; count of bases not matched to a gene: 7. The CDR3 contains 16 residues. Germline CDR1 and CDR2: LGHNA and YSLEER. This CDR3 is CASSQDRASGSNEQYF. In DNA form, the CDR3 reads TGCGCCAGCAGCCAAGATAGGGCTAGCGGGAGTAACGAGCAGTACTTC.

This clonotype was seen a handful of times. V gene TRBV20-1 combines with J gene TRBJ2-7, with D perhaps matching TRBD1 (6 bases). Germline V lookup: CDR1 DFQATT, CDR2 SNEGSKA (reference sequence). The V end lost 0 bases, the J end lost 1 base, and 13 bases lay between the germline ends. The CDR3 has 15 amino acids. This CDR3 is CSARDWTANSYEQYF. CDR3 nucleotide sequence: TGCAGTGCTAGAGACTGGACAGCGAATTCCTACGAGCAGTACTTC.

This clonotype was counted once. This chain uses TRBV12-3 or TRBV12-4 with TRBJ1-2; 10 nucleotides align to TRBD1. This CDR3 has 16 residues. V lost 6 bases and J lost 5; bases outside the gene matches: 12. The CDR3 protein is CASSPARDRGRYGYTF. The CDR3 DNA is TGTGCCAGCAGCCCCGCCCGGGACAGGGGTCGGTATGGCTACACCTTC.

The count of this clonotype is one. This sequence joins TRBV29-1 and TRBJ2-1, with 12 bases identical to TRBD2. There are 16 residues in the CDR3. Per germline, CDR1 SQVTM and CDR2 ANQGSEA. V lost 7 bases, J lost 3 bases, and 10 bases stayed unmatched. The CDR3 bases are TGCAGCGGCACAACCAGACTAGCGGGGGACTACAATGAGCAGTTCTTC. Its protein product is CSGTTRLAGDYNEQFF.

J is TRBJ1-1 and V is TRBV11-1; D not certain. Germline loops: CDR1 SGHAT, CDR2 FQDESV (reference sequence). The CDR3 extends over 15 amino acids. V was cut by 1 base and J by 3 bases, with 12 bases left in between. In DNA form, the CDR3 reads TGTGCCAGCAGCTTAGGTCCGGGGTTGGACACTGAAGCTTTCTTT. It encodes CASSLGPGLDTEAFF.

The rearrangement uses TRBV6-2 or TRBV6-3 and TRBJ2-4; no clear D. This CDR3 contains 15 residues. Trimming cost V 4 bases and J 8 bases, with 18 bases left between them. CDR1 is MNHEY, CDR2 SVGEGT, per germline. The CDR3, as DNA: TGTGCCAGCAGTTTTCCCCGGGCCACCCAGGACATTCAGTACTTC. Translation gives CASSFPRATQDIQYF.

The CDR3 is CATSRAGGTSYEQYF. CDR3 DNA: TGTGCCACCAGCAGGGCCGGCGGGACCTCCTACGAGCAGTACTTC. The V gene is TRBV15, the J gene TRBJ2-7; D may be TRBD2 (6 bases). The CDR3 covers 15 residues. CDR1 and CDR2 from the germline V gene are LNHNV and YYDKDF (reference sequence). The V gene lost 3 bases and the J gene lost 0 bases, with 12 bases spanning the gap. The complete variable domain, with remaining parts taken from reference TRBV15 and TRBJ2-7, reads DAMVIQNPRYQVTQFGKPVTLSCSQTLNHNVMYWYQQKSSQAPKLLFHYYDKDFNNEADTPDNFQSRRPNTSFCFLDIRSPGLGDTAMYLCATSRAGGTSYEQYFGPGTRLTVT.

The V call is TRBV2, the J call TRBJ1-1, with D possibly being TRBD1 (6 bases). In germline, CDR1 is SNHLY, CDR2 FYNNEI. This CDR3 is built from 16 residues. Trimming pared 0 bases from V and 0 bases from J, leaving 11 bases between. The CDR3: CASSEAGTWVNTEAFF. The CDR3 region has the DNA TGTGCCAGCAGTGAAGCGGGGACATGGGTGAACACTGAAGCTTTCTTT.

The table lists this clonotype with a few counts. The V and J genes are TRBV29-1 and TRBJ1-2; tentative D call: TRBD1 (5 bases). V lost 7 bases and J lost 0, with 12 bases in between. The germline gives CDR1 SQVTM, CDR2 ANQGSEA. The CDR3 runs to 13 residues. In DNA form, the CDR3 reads TGCAGCGCAACCCCAGGGTCTAACTATGGCTACACCTTC. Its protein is CSATPGSNYGYTF.

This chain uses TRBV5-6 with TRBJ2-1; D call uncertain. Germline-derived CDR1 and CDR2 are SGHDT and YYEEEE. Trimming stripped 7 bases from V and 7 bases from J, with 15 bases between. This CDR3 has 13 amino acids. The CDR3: CASGPPTGNEQFF. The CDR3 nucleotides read TGTGCCAGCGGCCCCCCGACTGGAAATGAGCAGTTCTTC. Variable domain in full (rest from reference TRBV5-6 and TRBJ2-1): DAGVTQSPTHLIKTRGQQVTLRCSPKSGHDTVSWYQQALGQGPQFIFQYYEEEERQRGNFPDRFSGHQFPNYSSELNVNALLLGDSALYLCASGPPTGNEQFFGPGTRLTVL.

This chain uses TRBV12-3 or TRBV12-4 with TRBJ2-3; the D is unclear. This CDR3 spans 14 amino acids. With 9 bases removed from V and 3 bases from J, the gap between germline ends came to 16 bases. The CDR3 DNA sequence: TGTGCCAGTTTCGGAACAGTGGGGACAGATACGCAGTATTTT. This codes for CASFGTVGTDTQYF.

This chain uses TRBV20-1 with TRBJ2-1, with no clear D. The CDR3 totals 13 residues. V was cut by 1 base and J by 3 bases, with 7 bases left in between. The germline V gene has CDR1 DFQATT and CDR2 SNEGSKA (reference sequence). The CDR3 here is CSARGNSYNEQFF. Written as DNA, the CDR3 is TGCAGTGCTAGAGGAAATAGCTACAATGAGCAGTTCTTC.

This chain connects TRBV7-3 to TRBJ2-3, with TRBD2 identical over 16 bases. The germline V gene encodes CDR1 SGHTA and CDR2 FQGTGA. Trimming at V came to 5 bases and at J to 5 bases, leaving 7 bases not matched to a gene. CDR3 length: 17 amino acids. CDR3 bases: TGTGCCAGCAGCCCCGGGACTAGCGGGAGGGCGGTAGATACGCAGTATTTT. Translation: CASSPGTSGRAVDTQYF.

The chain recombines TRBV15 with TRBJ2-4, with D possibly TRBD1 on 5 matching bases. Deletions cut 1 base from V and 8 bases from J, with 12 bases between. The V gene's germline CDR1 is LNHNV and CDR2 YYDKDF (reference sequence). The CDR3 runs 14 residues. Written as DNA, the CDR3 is TGTGCCACCAGCAGAGCGGGCAGGGTTGACATTCAGTACTTC. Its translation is CATSRAGRVDIQYF.

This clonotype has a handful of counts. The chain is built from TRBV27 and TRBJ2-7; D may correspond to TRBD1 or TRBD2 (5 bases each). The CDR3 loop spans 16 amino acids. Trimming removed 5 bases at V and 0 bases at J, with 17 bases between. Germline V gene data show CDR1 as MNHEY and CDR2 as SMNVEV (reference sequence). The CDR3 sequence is CASSPSPGRDSYEQYF. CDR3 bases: TGTGCCAGCAGTCCCTCACCGGGACGGGACTCCTACGAGCAGTACTTC.

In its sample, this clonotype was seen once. CDR3 DNA: TGCGCCAGCAGCTCGGGACTAGCGGGTCAGTACCAAGAGACCCAGTACTTC. Residues: CASSSGLAGQYQETQYF. The V gene is TRBV5-1, the J gene TRBJ2-5, with 12 bases identical to TRBD2. V gave up 3 bases and J gave up 0 bases; unmatched junction bases: 6. This CDR3 contains 17 residues. CDR1 SGHRS and CDR2 YFSETQ come from the germline V gene.

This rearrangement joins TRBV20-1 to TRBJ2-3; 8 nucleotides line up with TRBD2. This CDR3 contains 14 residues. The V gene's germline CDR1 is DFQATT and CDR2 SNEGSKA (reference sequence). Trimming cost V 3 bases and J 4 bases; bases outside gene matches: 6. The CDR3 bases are TGCAGTGCTAGCGTAGCGGGAAAACCAGATACGCAGTATTTT. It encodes CSASVAGKPDTQYF.

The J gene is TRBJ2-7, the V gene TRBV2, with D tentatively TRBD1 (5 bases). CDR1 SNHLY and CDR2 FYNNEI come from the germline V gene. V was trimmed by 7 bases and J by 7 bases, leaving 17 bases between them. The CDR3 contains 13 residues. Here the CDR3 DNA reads TGTGCCAGCAAACCCCAGGCAGGGTGGGAGCAGTACTTC. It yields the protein CASKPQAGWEQYF.

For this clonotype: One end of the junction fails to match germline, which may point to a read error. CDR3 coding DNA: TGTGCCAGCAGTCGGACTAGCGCGTCCGGGAAGCTGTTTTTT. It encodes CASSRTSASGKLFF. The chain recombines TRBV28 with TRBJ2-2, with 9 bases lining up with TRBD2. The germline gives CDR1 MDHEN, CDR2 SYDVKM. The CDR3 runs to 14 residues.

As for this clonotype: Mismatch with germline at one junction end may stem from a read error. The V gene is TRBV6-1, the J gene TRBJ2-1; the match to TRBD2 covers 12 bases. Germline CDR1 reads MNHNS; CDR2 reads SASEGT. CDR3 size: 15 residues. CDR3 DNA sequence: TGTGCCAGCGGTGAACCCGGGACTAGCGGGCTTGGGCAGTTCTTC. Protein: CASGEPGTSGLGQFF.

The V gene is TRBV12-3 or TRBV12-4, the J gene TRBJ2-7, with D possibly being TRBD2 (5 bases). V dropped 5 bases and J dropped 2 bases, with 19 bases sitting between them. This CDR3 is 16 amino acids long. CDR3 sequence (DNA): TGTGCCAGCAGTCGGCCGATGGGAGTCTTCCCCTACGAGCAGTACTTC. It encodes CASSRPMGVFPYEQYF.